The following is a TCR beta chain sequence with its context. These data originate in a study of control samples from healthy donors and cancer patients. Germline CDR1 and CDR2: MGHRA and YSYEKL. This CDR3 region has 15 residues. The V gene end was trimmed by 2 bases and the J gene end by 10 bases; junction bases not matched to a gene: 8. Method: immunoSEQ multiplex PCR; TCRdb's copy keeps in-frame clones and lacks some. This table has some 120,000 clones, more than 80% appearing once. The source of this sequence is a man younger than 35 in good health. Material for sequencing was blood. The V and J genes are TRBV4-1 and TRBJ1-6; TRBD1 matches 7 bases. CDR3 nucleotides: TGCGCCAGCAGCCAATACGGGACAGAGGCCTCACCCCTCCACTTT. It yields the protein CASSQYGTEASPLHF.